Included here is one TCR beta chain sequence, with context. The source of the sample is a study of ipilimumab plus nivolumab after autologous stem cell transplantation. The data were produced by immunoSEQ multiplex PCR, yet TCRdb's version contains in-frame clones alone and is incomplete. Of about 40,000 clones listed, about 92% were seen once; the top ten hold 0.75% to 1%. The clonotype was recovered from a male donor with multiple myeloma. Sequences were derived from PBMCs, sampled in a trial of ipilimumab plus nivolumab as post-transplant consolidation.

The CDR3 DNA sequence: TGCGCCAGCAGCCCACAGGGGGCCTACGAGCAGTACTTC. It yields the protein CASSPQGAYEQYF. The chain uses TRBV5-1 and TRBJ2-7; TRBD1 aligns across 8 bases. V was pared by 4 bases and J by 2 bases, with 2 bases of the junction left unmatched. CDR1 and CDR2 (germline): SGHRS, YFSETQ. The length of the CDR3 is 13 residues.